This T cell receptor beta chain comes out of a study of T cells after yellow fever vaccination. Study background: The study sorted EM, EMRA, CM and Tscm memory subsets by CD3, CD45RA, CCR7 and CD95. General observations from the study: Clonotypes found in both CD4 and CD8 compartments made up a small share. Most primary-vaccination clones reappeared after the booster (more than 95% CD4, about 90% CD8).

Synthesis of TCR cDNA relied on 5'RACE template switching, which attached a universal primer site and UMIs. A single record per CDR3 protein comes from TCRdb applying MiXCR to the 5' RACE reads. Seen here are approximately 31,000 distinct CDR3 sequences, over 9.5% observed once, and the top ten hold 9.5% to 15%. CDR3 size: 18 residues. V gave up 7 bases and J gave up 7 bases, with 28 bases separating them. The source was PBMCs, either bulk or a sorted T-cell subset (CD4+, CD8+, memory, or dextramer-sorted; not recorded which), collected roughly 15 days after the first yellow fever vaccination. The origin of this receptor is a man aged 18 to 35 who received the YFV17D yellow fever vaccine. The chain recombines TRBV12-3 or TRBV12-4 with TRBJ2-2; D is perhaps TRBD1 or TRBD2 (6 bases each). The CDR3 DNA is TGTGCCAGCATTGCCGCGACTTTGCTGGGGGGCCTCGGCGGGGAGCTGTTTTTT. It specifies CASIAATLLGGLGGELFF.